A selection of T cell receptor beta chains follows, all from one sample in a study of blood T cell repertoires in COVID-19. The data were produced by immunoSEQ multiplex PCR, yet TCRdb's version contains in-frame clones alone and is incomplete. The sample has about 200,000 clones; about 80% are singletons. The source material was PBMCs or T cells enriched from blood (not recorded which). These receptors were taken from a middle-aged man who had recovered from COVID-19. Both conserved end residues are part of each CDR3. Each record gives: V gene, J gene, clone size, D gene, CDR3 DNA, CDR3 protein. D genes are given only for firm matches. Only some rows state a clone size, as once, few, many or a class for expanded clones.

>TRBV6-1|TRBJ1-2|.|.
TGTGCCAGCAGTGATGTTTTCCTTACAGGGAATGGCTACACCTTC
CASSDVFLTGNGYTF
>TRBV29-1|TRBJ2-7|.|.
TGCAGCGTCTATAACTCCTACGAGCAGTACTTC
CSVYNSYEQYF
>TRBV7-9|TRBJ2-1|.|TRBD1
TGTGCCAGCAGCCCCCGGATGGGACAGGCTTACAATGAGCAGTTCTTC
CASSPRMGQAYNEQFF
>TRBV6-2/TRBV6-3|TRBJ1-5|.|TRBD1
TGTGCCAGCAGCCCGACAGGGAGCTATCAGCCCCAGCATTTT
CASSPTGSYQPQHF
>TRBV2|TRBJ2-3|few|.
TGTGCCAGCATGGGGACTAGCACAGATACGCAGTATTTT
CASMGTSTDTQYF
>TRBV7-9|TRBJ1-4|.|.
TGTGCCGGGGGGATGGCGAATGAAAAACTGTTTTTT
CAGGMANEKLFF
>TRBV28|TRBJ1-2|few|TRBD1
TGTGCCAGCAGTTTGACAGGGGGCAATGGCTACACCTTC
CASSLTGGNGYTF
>TRBV7-3|TRBJ1-6|.|.
TGTGCCAGCAGTCAATCGGGGGGTGGAAATTCACCCCTCCACTTT
CASSQSGGGNSPLHF
>TRBV21-1|TRBJ1-2|.|.
TGTGCCAGCAGCGGGGGAAAGGACAGGGGAGTCCCTAACTATGGCTACACCTTC
CASSGGKDRGVPNYGYTF
>TRBV7-8|TRBJ2-2|.|TRBD2
TGTGCCAGCAGCCCACCCATTCGACTAGCGGGGTTGGCCGGGGAGCTGTTTTTT
CASSPPIRLAGLAGELFF
>TRBV10-3|TRBJ2-1|.|TRBD2
TGTGCCATCAGTGGGCTGGGTGGGGGACTATACAATGAGCAGTTCTTC
CAISGLGGGLYNEQFF
>TRBV5-4|TRBJ2-7|few|.
TGTGCCAGCAGAGAGGGGCGGGGCCGCGAGCAGTACTTC
CASREGRGREQYF
>TRBV28|TRBJ1-4|.|.
TGTGCCAGCAACGATTTCTTGGGCTCAACTAATGAAAAACTGTTTTTT
CASNDFLGSTNEKLFF
>TRBV14|TRBJ2-5|.|.
TGTGCCAGCAGCCAAGATAGAGGCTCGGGTCGGCAAGAGACCCAGTACTTC
CASSQDRGSGRQETQYF
>TRBV9|TRBJ2-1|.|TRBD2
TGTGCCAGCAGCGGTGCGGGGGGATACAATGAGCAGTTCTTC
CASSGAGGYNEQFF
>TRBV30|TRBJ1-6|.|.
TGTGCCTGGAGTAGACAGGCCAATTCACCCCTCCACTTT
CAWSRQANSPLHF
>TRBV5-1|TRBJ2-1|.|TRBD2
TGCGCCAGCAGCTCTACCAGCGGGGGGCACCGCCACGAGCAGTTCTTC
CASSSTSGGHRHEQFF
>TRBV10-2|TRBJ2-1|.|.
TGCGCCAGCAGTGGATGGAGCTACAATGAGCAGTTCTTC
CASSGWSYNEQFF
>TRBV24-1|TRBJ2-1|.|TRBD2
TGTGCCGCTGGGGGGGGTAGTACCTACAATGAGCAGTTCTTC
CAAGGGSTYNEQFF
>TRBV28|TRBJ2-3|.|.
TGTGCCAGCAGTCCCGGAGGGCGTACAGATACGCAGTATTTT
CASSPGGRTDTQYF
>TRBV27|TRBJ2-3|.|TRBD2
TGTGCCAGCAGTCACGGACTAGCGGGGGGGCTAGATACGCAGTATTTT
CASSHGLAGGLDTQYF